This entry features one T cell receptor (delta chain) sequence. This clone is medium-sized (0.01 to 0.1%) in terms of sample share. Its antigen remains unidentified. Base qualities are not recorded, but no much larger clone differs from it by a single base. The CDR3 numbers 18 residues from cysteine through phenylalanine. Only the CDR3 part of the read is kept: 54 bases, read in frame from the first base. CDR1 is given as GEAIGNYY and CDR2 as EKD, both from the germline V gene. Cut back by 0 bases and 0 bases, the V and J ends lie 11 bases apart. The sample belongs to a study of gamma-delta chains in newborns, infants, children (dated by TCRdb to the late 2010s). Some background on the complete study: According to the title of the study, polyclonal expansion of innate gammadelta T cells immediately after birth is driven by microbial exposure. The study examined the way microbial exposure affected innate gammadelta T cell populations in human newborns right after birth.

For sequencing, an Illumina MiSeq was employed. Via CATT, TCRdb reprocessed the public reads, and rows with identical DNA were then joined. A total of 6,100 or so delta-chain clones appear in this sample, roughly 15% of them only once. The ten largest clones add up to about 23% of the sample. The material sequenced was blood, taken at baseline. The clonotype was recovered from a child who was a newborn, infant or young child, either healthy, febrile or measles-vaccinated (not recorded which). Recombination connected TRDV2 to TRDJ3, with the D segment identity uncertain. The CDR3 sequence is CACDTGTITSWDTRQMFF. The DNA sequence is TGTGCCTGTGACACCGGGACGATAACCTCCTGGGACACCCGACAGATGTTTTTC.